These T cell receptor beta chains were read from a single sample in a study of blood T cell repertoires in COVID-19. Only in-frame clones appear in the TCRdb table, and some are missing; sequencing was by immunoSEQ multiplex PCR. This table holds under 200,000 clones, around 88% found once. Sequenced input: PBMCs or T cells enriched from blood (not recorded which). The source is a woman between 45 and 65 years old in a cohort exposed to, infected with or recovered from COVID-19 (not recorded which). Each CDR3 is given with its conserved first and last residue. D genes are given only for firm matches. Only some rows state a clone size, as once, few, many or a class for expanded clones.

clone size: NA; D gene: NA; V gene: TRBV28; J gene: TRBJ2-2; CDR3 DNA: TGTGCCAGCAGTTTATCGTCCGACAGACGGAACACCGGGGAGCTGTTTTTT; CDR3 protein: CASSLSSDRRNTGELFF
clone size: NA; D gene: TRBD1; V gene: TRBV5-1; J gene: TRBJ1-1; CDR3 DNA: TGCGCCAGCAGCTGGGACGGGACAGGGGATGCTTTCTTT; CDR3 protein: CASSWDGTGDAFF
clone size: NA; D gene: NA; V gene: TRBV18; J gene: TRBJ2-2; CDR3 DNA: TGTGCCAGCTCACCACTTATAGAGAACACCGGGGAGCTGTTTTTT; CDR3 protein: CASSPLIENTGELFF
clone size: NA; D gene: NA; V gene: TRBV5-4; J gene: TRBJ2-3; CDR3 DNA: TGTGCCAGCAGCTTGGTGGAGACAGATACGCAGTATTTT; CDR3 protein: CASSLVETDTQYF
clone size: NA; D gene: NA; V gene: TRBV28; J gene: TRBJ2-3; CDR3 DNA: TGTGCCAGCAGCCCCGGTCATAACACAGATACGCAGTATTTT; CDR3 protein: CASSPGHNTDTQYF
clone size: NA; D gene: NA; V gene: TRBV5-1; J gene: TRBJ1-2; CDR3 DNA: TGCGCCAGCAGCTACGCGGGGGAGGGTGGCTACACCTTC; CDR3 protein: CASSYAGEGGYTF
clone size: few; D gene: NA; V gene: TRBV12-3/TRBV12-4; J gene: TRBJ2-7; CDR3 DNA: TGTGCCAGCAGTTTAGTTACAGCCTACGAGCAGTACTTC; CDR3 protein: CASSLVTAYEQYF
clone size: many; D gene: TRBD1; V gene: TRBV6-2/TRBV6-3; J gene: TRBJ2-1; CDR3 DNA: TGTGCCAGCAGTTCCAACAGGGGGCTCGACAATGAGCAGTTCTTC; CDR3 protein: CASSSNRGLDNEQFF
clone size: once; D gene: TRBD1; V gene: TRBV7-8; J gene: TRBJ1-6; CDR3 DNA: TGTGCCAGCAGCTTAAACTCGGGCAGGGGGGCCAGCTCCTATAATTCACCCCTCCACTTT; CDR3 protein: CASSLNSGRGASSYNSPLHF
clone size: NA; D gene: TRBD1; V gene: TRBV3-1/TRBV3-2; J gene: TRBJ2-2; CDR3 DNA: TGTGCCAGCAGCCGATTAGGACAGGGGACCACCGGGGAGCTGTTTTTT; CDR3 protein: CASSRLGQGTTGELFF
clone size: NA; D gene: NA; V gene: TRBV29-1; J gene: TRBJ1-5; CDR3 DNA: TGCAGCGTGCAGGCTTCCGTGGGCAATCAGCCCCAGCATTTT; CDR3 protein: CSVQASVGNQPQHF
clone size: NA; D gene: NA; V gene: TRBV4-1; J gene: TRBJ2-2; CDR3 DNA: TGCGCCAGCAGCCAACACAGGGACGGGGAGCTGTTTTTT; CDR3 protein: CASSQHRDGELFF
clone size: NA; D gene: NA; V gene: TRBV28; J gene: TRBJ1-1; CDR3 DNA: TGTGCCAGCACCTGGGAGGGGACCATGAACACTGAAGCTTTCTTT; CDR3 protein: CASTWEGTMNTEAFF
clone size: NA; D gene: TRBD1; V gene: TRBV11-2; J gene: TRBJ1-2; CDR3 DNA: TGTGCCAGCAGCTCAAAGGACAGGATCTACACCTTC; CDR3 protein: CASSSKDRIYTF
clone size: NA; D gene: TRBD2; V gene: TRBV15; J gene: TRBJ2-2; CDR3 DNA: TGTGCCACCACACCAGCGGGGGTTAACACCGGGGAGCTGTTTTTT; CDR3 protein: CATTPAGVNTGELFF
clone size: NA; D gene: NA; V gene: TRBV6-5; J gene: TRBJ2-3; CDR3 DNA: TGTGCCAGCAGCCTGGGAGGTAGCACAGATACGCAGTATTTT; CDR3 protein: CASSLGGSTDTQYF
clone size: NA; D gene: TRBD1; V gene: TRBV5-4; J gene: TRBJ1-5; CDR3 DNA: TGTGCCAGCAGCGTTGAGACAGACAGGGGAGGTCTGGGCAATCAGCCCCAGCATTTT; CDR3 protein: CASSVETDRGGLGNQPQHF
clone size: NA; D gene: TRBD2; V gene: TRBV5-1; J gene: TRBJ2-7; CDR3 DNA: TGCGCCAGCAGCTTGGTAGCGGGAGGGCCCACCTACGAGCAGTACTTC; CDR3 protein: CASSLVAGGPTYEQYF
clone size: few; D gene: NA; V gene: TRBV7-9; J gene: TRBJ2-7; CDR3 DNA: TGTGCCAGCAGCTTAGGGGCTGGGGGCCAGAGCTCCTACGAGCAGTACTTC; CDR3 protein: CASSLGAGGQSSYEQYF
clone size: few; D gene: NA; V gene: TRBV19; J gene: TRBJ2-7; CDR3 DNA: TGTGCCAGTAGTATAGATCGGTCTGGGCTCCAGTACTTC; CDR3 protein: CASSIDRSGLQYF
clone size: NA; D gene: TRBD2; V gene: TRBV4-2; J gene: TRBJ2-1; CDR3 DNA: TGTGCCAGCAGCCAAGGACAAGGGGTTCCCTCAGAGCGAAGCGGGGGGCCTTACAATGAGCAGTTCTTC; CDR3 protein: CASSQGQGVPSERSGGPYNEQFF
clone size: once; D gene: TRBD2; V gene: TRBV3-1/TRBV3-2; J gene: TRBJ2-1; CDR3 DNA: TGTGCCAGCAGCTCCTGGGGGGGTCAGGTGGCCTACAATGAGCAGTTCTTC; CDR3 protein: CASSSWGGQVAYNEQFF
clone size: once; D gene: TRBD2; V gene: TRBV7-7; J gene: TRBJ2-5; CDR3 DNA: TGTGCTAGCAGCTTATTCCCAGCGGGAGCGGAGACCCAGTACTTC; CDR3 protein: CASSLFPAGAETQYF
clone size: NA; D gene: TRBD1; V gene: TRBV6-5; J gene: TRBJ1-1; CDR3 DNA: TGTGCCAGCAGTTCCGAAGGACAGGGTGTCACTGAAGCTTTCTTT; CDR3 protein: CASSSEGQGVTEAFF
clone size: NA; D gene: NA; V gene: TRBV7-9; J gene: TRBJ1-6; CDR3 DNA: TGTGCCAGCAGCCCAAGGGCCCTGACTACCTCCTATAATTCACCCCTCCACTTT; CDR3 protein: CASSPRALTTSYNSPLHF
clone size: NA; D gene: TRBD1; V gene: TRBV19; J gene: TRBJ1-5; CDR3 DNA: TGTGCCAGTAGTAAGAGACAGGGATATGTTGAAGGGAATCAGCCCCAGCATTTT; CDR3 protein: CASSKRQGYVEGNQPQHF
clone size: NA; D gene: NA; V gene: TRBV6-6; J gene: TRBJ1-3; CDR3 DNA: TGTGCCAGCAGTTACCCCCCCGAGTTGGACACCATATATTTT; CDR3 protein: CASSYPPELDTIYF
clone size: once; D gene: NA; V gene: TRBV28; J gene: TRBJ2-5; CDR3 DNA: TGTGCCAGCAGCTCACGCGCGGCATCGAGGGGGGAGACCCAGTACTTC; CDR3 protein: CASSSRAASRGETQYF